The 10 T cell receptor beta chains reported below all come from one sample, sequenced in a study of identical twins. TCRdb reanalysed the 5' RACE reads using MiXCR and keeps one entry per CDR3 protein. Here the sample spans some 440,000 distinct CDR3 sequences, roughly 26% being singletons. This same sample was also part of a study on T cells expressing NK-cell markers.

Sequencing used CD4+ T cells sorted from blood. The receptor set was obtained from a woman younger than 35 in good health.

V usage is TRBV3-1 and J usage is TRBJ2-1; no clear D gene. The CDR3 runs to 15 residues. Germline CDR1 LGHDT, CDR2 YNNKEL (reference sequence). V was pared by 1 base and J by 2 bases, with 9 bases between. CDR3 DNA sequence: TGTGCCAGCAGCCAAGGGTTCAGTACCTACAATGAGCAGTTCTTC. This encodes CASSQGFSTYNEQFF.

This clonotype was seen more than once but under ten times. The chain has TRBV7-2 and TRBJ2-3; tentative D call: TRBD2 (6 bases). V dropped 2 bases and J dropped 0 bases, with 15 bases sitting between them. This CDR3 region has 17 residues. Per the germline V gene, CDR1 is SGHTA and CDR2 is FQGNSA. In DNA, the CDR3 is TGTGCCAGCAGCTTACGGGGGATCGGCGGGAGCACAGATACGCAGTATTTT. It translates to CASSLRGIGGSTDTQYF.

The DNA for the CDR3 is TGCAGTGCTAGGGATGGACAGGCGGGCAATGAGCAGTTCTTC. Translated, it gives CSARDGQAGNEQFF. V usage is TRBV20-1 and J usage is TRBJ2-1, with 7 bases identical to TRBD1. The length of the CDR3 is 14 residues. V was clipped by 3 bases and J by 6 bases; unmatched bases: 8. Looked up from germline, CDR1 is DFQATT and CDR2 is SNEGSKA (reference sequence).

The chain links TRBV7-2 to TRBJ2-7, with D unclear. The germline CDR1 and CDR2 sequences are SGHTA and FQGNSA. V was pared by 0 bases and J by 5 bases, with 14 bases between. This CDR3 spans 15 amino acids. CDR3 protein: CASSLAAGLGDEQYF. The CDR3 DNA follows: TGTGCCAGCAGCTTAGCAGCCGGGCTAGGCGACGAGCAGTACTTC. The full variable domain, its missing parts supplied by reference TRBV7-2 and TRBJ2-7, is GAGVSQSPSNKVTEKGKDVELRCDPISGHTALYWYRQSLGQGLEFLIYFQGNSAPDKSGLPSDRFSAERTGGSVSTLTIQRTQQEDSAVYLCASSLAAGLGDEQYFGPGTRLTVT.

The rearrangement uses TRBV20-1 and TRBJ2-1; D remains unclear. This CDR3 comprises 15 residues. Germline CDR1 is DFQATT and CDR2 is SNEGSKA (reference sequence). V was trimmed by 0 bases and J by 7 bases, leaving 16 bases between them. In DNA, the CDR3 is TGCAGTGCTAGAGATCAACCCCGCTTAAATAATGAGCAGTTCTTC. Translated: CSARDQPRLNNEQFF.

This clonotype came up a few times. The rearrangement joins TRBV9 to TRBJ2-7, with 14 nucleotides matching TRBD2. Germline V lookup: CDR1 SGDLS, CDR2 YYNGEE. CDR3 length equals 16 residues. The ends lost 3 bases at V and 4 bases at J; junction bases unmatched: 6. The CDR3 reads CASSEGTSGRTYEQYF. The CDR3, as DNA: TGTGCCAGCAGCGAAGGGACTAGCGGGAGAACGTACGAGCAGTACTTC.

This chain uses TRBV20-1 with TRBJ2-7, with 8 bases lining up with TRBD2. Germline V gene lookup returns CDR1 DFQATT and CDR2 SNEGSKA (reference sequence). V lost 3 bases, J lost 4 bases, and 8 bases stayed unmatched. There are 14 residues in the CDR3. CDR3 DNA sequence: TGCAGTGCTAGCGATGGACGGGGGGGGTACGAGCAGTACTTC. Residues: CSASDGRGGYEQYF.

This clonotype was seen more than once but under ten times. CDR3 amino acids: CASNLGLAYNEQFF. CDR3 bases: TGTGCCAGCAACCTGGGACTAGCCTACAATGAGCAGTTCTTC. The V call is TRBV7-2, the J call TRBJ2-1; TRBD2 aligns across 8 bases. The trim removed 7 bases at V and 2 bases at J, leaving 4 bases unmatched. The CDR3 length is 14 residues. Germline values: CDR1 SGHTA, CDR2 FQGNSA.

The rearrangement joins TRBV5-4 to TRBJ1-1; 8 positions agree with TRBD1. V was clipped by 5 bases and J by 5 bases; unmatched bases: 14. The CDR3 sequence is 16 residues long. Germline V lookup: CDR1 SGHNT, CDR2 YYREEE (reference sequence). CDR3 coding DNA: TGTGCCAGCAGTTCACCGTCCGGGACAGGAAGTACTGAAGCTTTCTTT. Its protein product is CASSSPSGTGSTEAFF.

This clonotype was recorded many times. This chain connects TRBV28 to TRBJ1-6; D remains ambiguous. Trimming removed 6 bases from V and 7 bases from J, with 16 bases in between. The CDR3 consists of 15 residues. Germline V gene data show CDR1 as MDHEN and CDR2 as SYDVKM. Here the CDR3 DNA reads TGTGCCAGCAGGACCACCGCACTTTACAATTCACCCCTCCACTTT. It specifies CASRTTALYNSPLHF.